One T cell receptor (beta chain) is described in this entry. Its antigen is unidentified. Incorporated into the TCR beta cDNA libraries were unique molecular identifiers, which served to reduce PCR and sequencing biases. Input populations of roughly 1 to 10 million T cells gave rise to approximately 500,000 cDNA molecules. TCRdb re-called the PCR reads through MiXCR, storing one row per CDR3 protein. The sample carries 600,000 to 750,000 distinct CDR3 sequences, around 60% recorded once. The data belong to a study of post-analysis software for immune sequencing data. Across the study: The disease courses covered relapsing-remitting, secondary progressive and progressive-relapsing multiple sclerosis. Study-wide results and limits: The normalized Chao1 diversity of multiple sclerosis patients was significantly lower than that of controls. F measure showed strong co-clustering of same-batch samples.

Sequencing used blood. This receptor was taken from a girl aged 2 to 9 with multiple sclerosis.

The CDR3 DNA reads as TGTGCCAGCAGGTCCGGGACAGGGAGAGAGTACTTC. Encoded protein: CASRSGTGREYF. This chain uses TRBV13 with TRBJ2-4, with 9 bases aligning to TRBD1. The junction had 8 bases not matched to a gene; V was cut back by 6 bases and J by 14 bases. The V gene's germline CDR1 is PRHDT and CDR2 FYEKMQ (reference sequence). The CDR3 has 12 amino acids. Together with reference TRBV13 and TRBJ2-4, the CDR3 gives the full variable domain: AAGVIQSPRHLIKEKRETATLKCYPIPRHDTVYWYQQGPGQDPQFLISFYEKMQSDKGSIPDRFSAQQFSDYHSELNMSSLELGDSALYFCASRSGTGREYFGAGTRLSVL.